This passage covers 6 T cell receptor beta chains from one sample sequenced in a study of blood T cell repertoires in COVID-19. Libraries were prepared by immunoSEQ multiplex PCR; TCRdb keeps only in-frame clonotypes and omits some of them. The sample includes some 330,000 clones, 80% to 90% of them seen just once. Sequenced sample: PBMCs or T cells enriched from blood (not recorded which). The origin of the receptors is a man aged 25 to 40 who had recovered from COVID-19.

V usage is TRBV12-3 or TRBV12-4 and J usage is TRBJ2-7; 8 bases are shared with TRBD1. The CDR3 length is 12 residues. V was clipped by 6 bases and J by 6 bases; unmatched bases: 4. The CDR3 spells CASSRQGREQYF. The CDR3 DNA sequence: TGTGCCAGCAGCCGACAGGGGCGCGAGCAGTACTTC.

The rearrangement joins TRBV5-1 to TRBJ2-5; 11 bases agree with TRBD2. Germline CDR1 and CDR2: SGHRS and YFSETQ. V dropped 4 bases and J dropped 2; count of bases not matched to a gene: 7. This CDR3 is built from 16 residues. CDR3 DNA: TGCGCCAGCAGCAAAAAACTAGCGGGGGAACAAGAGACCCAGTACTTC. This translates into CASSKKLAGEQETQYF.

The chain links TRBV5-4 to TRBJ2-7, with 8 bases identical to TRBD1. V lost 4 bases and J lost 7; bases outside the gene matches: 13. In germline, CDR1 is SGHNT, CDR2 YYREEE (reference sequence). The CDR3 sequence is 15 residues long. The CDR3 region has the DNA TGTGCCAGCAGCCCAGGACAGGGAGGTTTGGGGGAGCAGTACTTC. Protein sequence: CASSPGQGGLGEQYF.

This clone was recorded a few times. The chain has TRBV7-2 and TRBJ1-4; D gene uncertain. V was pared by 0 bases and J by 2 bases, with 7 bases between. The CDR3 extends over 15 amino acids. Germline loops: CDR1 SGHTA, CDR2 FQGNSA. The CDR3 here is CASSLAYGTNEKLFF. Written as DNA, the CDR3 is TGTGCCAGCAGCTTAGCGTACGGGACTAATGAAAAACTGTTTTTT.

The rearrangement uses TRBV10-2 and TRBJ1-5; D is perhaps TRBD1 (6 bases). CDR3 size: 17 residues. Per the germline V gene, CDR1 is WSHSY and CDR2 is SAAADI. Between the trimmed V and J ends, which lost 0 bases and 6 bases, there was a span of 18 bases. This CDR3 reads CASSESRTVKSIQPQHF. CDR3 bases: TGCGCCAGCAGTGAGTCTAGGACAGTAAAGTCCATTCAGCCCCAGCATTTT.

This rearrangement joins TRBV7-6 to TRBJ1-1; D is uncertain. V shed 1 base and J shed 2 bases, with 11 bases lying between them. This CDR3 is built from 15 residues. Germline CDR1 and CDR2: SGHVS and FNYEAQ. As DNA, the CDR3 is TGTGCCAGCAGCTTAGAAGATAGGAGAAACACTGAAGCTTTCTTT. This translates into CASSLEDRRNTEAFF.